A single sample gave rise to the 17 T cell receptor beta chains below, sequenced in a study of Ad26.COV2.S vaccination and SARS-CoV-2 variants. Treatment noted: roughly 20 received Ad26.COV2.S at low or high dose, single or two shots; roughly 5 received placebo; per-sample allocation not given. It was on day 63 after the first vaccine or placebo injection that samples were taken. Using immunoSEQ multiplex PCR, the repertoire was profiled, and TCRdb retains in-frame clones only, with some absent. The sample includes 450,000 to 550,000 clones, about 88% seen only once; the top ten take about 1.5%. The sequenced sample was peripheral blood, obtained in a trial of Ad26.COV2.S vaccine versus placebo. These receptors were obtained from a person aged 18-60 years who received the Ad26.COV2.S COVID-19 vaccine or a placebo.

This clone was recorded once. The J gene is TRBJ2-3, the V gene TRBV5-1; TRBD2 is a possible D gene (6 bases). This CDR3 has 14 residues. The V gene's germline CDR1 is SGHRS and CDR2 YFSETQ. The germline V and J ends were trimmed by 7 bases and 3 bases, with 15 bases remaining between them. The CDR3 DNA reads as TGCGCCAGCGGCAAGGAGGGCGGAACAGATACGCAGTATTTT. Residues: CASGKEGGTDTQYF.

This chain uses TRBV6-5 with TRBJ2-1; D is undetermined. The CDR3 contains 15 residues. The V gene lost 6 bases and the J gene lost 6 bases, with 18 bases spanning the gap. The germline V gene has CDR1 MNHEY and CDR2 SVGAGI. In DNA, the CDR3 is TGTGCCAGCAGAGTTAGTAGACCTCCCGCCAATGAGCAGTTCTTC. Its protein product is CASRVSRPPANEQFF.

The chain employs TRBV30 and TRBJ2-5, with 7 positions matching TRBD2. There are 15 residues in the CDR3. Germline V gene data show CDR1 as GTSNPN and CDR2 as SVGIG (reference sequence). V lost 1 base, J lost 4 bases, and 9 bases stayed unmatched. CDR3 amino acids: CAWSDFGGGAETQYF. The CDR3, as DNA: TGTGCCTGGAGTGATTTCGGGGGAGGGGCAGAGACCCAGTACTTC.

The gene calls are TRBV5-6 and TRBJ1-1; D unresolved. The CDR3 length is 14 residues. The germline V and J ends were trimmed by 4 bases and 6 bases, with 16 bases remaining between them. Germline V gene data show CDR1 as SGHDT and CDR2 as YYEEEE. CDR3 loop: CASSPLDPRAEAFF. The DNA for the CDR3 is TGTGCCAGCAGCCCTCTAGACCCCCGCGCTGAAGCTTTCTTT.

The chain's CDR3 is CASKPGGTRSYEQYF. For the CDR3, the DNA is TGTGCCAGCAAACCGGGCGGGACACGCTCCTACGAGCAGTACTTC. The V call is TRBV5-4, the J call TRBJ2-7; D assignment may be TRBD1 or TRBD2 (6 bases each). The ends were cut back, 6 bases at V and 0 bases at J, with 16 bases in the middle. Germline CDR1 SGHNT, CDR2 YYREEE (reference sequence). This CDR3 comprises 15 residues.

The gene calls are TRBV28 and TRBJ1-5; D remains unclear. CDR3 size: 18 residues. Trimming stripped 2 bases from V and 3 bases from J, with 20 bases between. The germline gives CDR1 MDHEN, CDR2 SYDVKM. The CDR3 DNA sequence: TGTGCCAGCAGTTTAGGGGTGGCAGGCCCGCTTCTCAATCAGCCCCAGCATTTT. Its protein product is CASSLGVAGPLLNQPQHF.

CDR3 sequence (DNA): TGTGCCAGCAGTTACCTGGGACAGGGGGCCTATGGCTACACCTTC. Protein: CASSYLGQGAYGYTF. The V and J genes are TRBV6-5 and TRBJ1-2, with 12 positions matching TRBD1. Trimming took 2 bases from V and 4 from J; bases not matched to a gene: 2. The CDR3 sequence is 15 residues long. Germline-derived CDR1 and CDR2 are MNHEY and SVGAGI.

The chain has TRBV5-8 and TRBJ1-2, with D tentatively TRBD1 (5 bases). CDR3 length equals 13 residues. Germline CDR1 SGHTS, CDR2 YDEGEE. Trimming took off 0 bases at V and 13 bases at J, with 16 bases between the two ends. CDR3 protein: CASSLDSSTQGTF. The DNA for the CDR3 is TGTGCCAGCAGCTTGGACAGTTCTACCCAGGGCACCTTC.

The chain has TRBV2 and TRBJ2-7; tentatively, D is TRBD2 (6 bases). Trimming shortened V by 7 bases and J by 2 bases, and 18 bases separated the two germline ends. This CDR3 comprises 15 residues. Germline V lookup: CDR1 SNHLY, CDR2 FYNNEI. CDR3 in amino acids: CASKAGSGGTYEQYF. The CDR3, as DNA: TGTGCCAGCAAGGCCGGGAGTGGCGGGACCTACGAGCAGTACTTC. The full variable domain, with the rest looked up from reference TRBV2 and TRBJ2-7, is EPEVTQTPSHQVTQMGQEVILRCVPISNHLYFYWYRQILGQKVEFLVSFYNNEISEKSEIFDDQFSVERPDGSNFTLKIRSTKLEDSAMYFCASKAGSGGTYEQYFGPGTRLTVT.

The V call is TRBV29-1, the J call TRBJ2-3; no clear D gene. V was clipped by 5 bases and J by 0 bases, with 15 bases between them. Germline CDR1 is SQVTM and CDR2 is ANQGSEA. This CDR3 region has 15 residues. CDR3 loop: CSVSSGSGSTDTQYF. The DNA of the CDR3 is TGCAGCGTTTCGTCCGGGTCGGGTAGCACAGATACGCAGTATTTT.

The CDR3 DNA reads as TGTGCCAGCAAAGGGCCAGACTATAGCAATCAGCCCCAGCATTTT. Encoded protein: CASKGPDYSNQPQHF. The chain couples TRBV2 to TRBJ1-5; D gene uncertain. CDR3 length: 15 residues. The germline CDR1 and CDR2 sequences are SNHLY and FYNNEI. The V end lost 7 bases, the J end lost 0 bases, and 13 bases lay between the germline ends.

Details on this clone: Within the sample, other DNA sequences also encode this same CDR3. The chain couples TRBV9 to TRBJ1-6; D remains unclear. Germline V lookup: CDR1 SGDLS, CDR2 YYNGEE. V was pared by 0 bases and J by 7 bases, with 11 bases between. The CDR3 is 15 amino acids. The CDR3 loop is CASSVGEVRNSPLHF. The CDR3 DNA follows: TGTGCCAGCAGCGTAGGGGAGGTTAGGAATTCACCCCTCCACTTT.

The V call is TRBV5-4, the J call TRBJ2-3, with D hard to call. Trimming took 5 bases from V and 2 from J, leaving 15 bases between them. Germline V gene lookup returns CDR1 SGHNT and CDR2 YYREEE (reference sequence). This CDR3 has 15 amino acids. The DNA of the CDR3 is TGTGCCAGCAGTTCGCCCTCCCGGTTCACAGATACGCAGTATTTT. This translates into CASSSPSRFTDTQYF.

The rearrangement links TRBV7-9 to TRBJ2-1, with TRBD2 matching over 12 bases. The ends lost 0 bases at V and 1 base at J; junction bases unmatched: 1. Germline-derived CDR1 and CDR2 are SEHNR and FQNEAQ (reference sequence). This CDR3 spans 17 amino acids. The CDR3 spells CASSLAGTSGSYNEQFF. The CDR3 coding sequence is TGTGCCAGCAGCTTAGCCGGGACTAGCGGGTCCTACAATGAGCAGTTCTTC.

The rearrangement uses TRBV30 and TRBJ1-1; 9 bases map to TRBD1. The V gene's germline CDR1 is GTSNPN and CDR2 SVGIG (reference sequence). With V trimmed by 2 bases and J by 5 bases, 9 bases remained unmatched. This CDR3 spans 15 amino acids. As DNA, the CDR3 is TGTGCCTGGAGTAGGGACAGGGTGTTTAAGACTGAAGCTTTCTTT. It translates to CAWSRDRVFKTEAFF. Filled out from reference TRBV30 and TRBJ1-1, the complete variable domain reads SQTIHQWPATLVQPVGSPLSLECTVEGTSNPNLYWYRQAAGRGLQLLFYSVGIGQISSEVPQNLSASRPQDRQFILSSKKLLLSDSGFYLCAWSRDRVFKTEAFFGQGTRLTVV.

The CDR3: CASSILPGFTEAFF. CDR3 nucleotides: TGTGCCAGTAGTATCCTTCCAGGGTTCACTGAAGCTTTCTTT. This chain joins TRBV19 and TRBJ1-1; D possibly corresponds to TRBD1 (5 bases). The CDR3 extends over 14 amino acids. V lost 3 bases, J lost 4 bases, and 12 bases lay in between. Per the germline V gene, CDR1 is LNHDA and CDR2 is SQIVND (reference sequence).

This clone appeared once. CDR3 in amino acids: CASSPETRGKLFF. CDR3 nucleotides: TGTGCCAGTAGCCCCGAGACCCGCGGAAAACTGTTTTTT. This rearrangement joins TRBV19 to TRBJ1-4, with D uncertain. The germline V gene encodes CDR1 LNHDA and CDR2 SQIVND (reference sequence). The V end was cut by 6 bases, the J end by 10 bases, with 15 bases between. The CDR3 runs 13 residues.